This T cell receptor (beta chain) was observed in a study of cytomegalovirus exposure and HLA in healthy donors. Germline CDR1 MNHEY, CDR2 SMNVEV (reference sequence). The CDR3 has 14 residues. V gave up 5 bases and J gave up 2 bases; unmatched junction bases: 3. The study ran its PCR with 60 Vbeta and 13 Jbeta primers. TCRdb's copy holds only in-frame clones and misses some; the assay was immunoSEQ multiplex PCR. The table lists about 120,000 clones, roughly 80% of them singletons. This TCR derives from a young man in good health and CMV-seropositive. The sample was PBMCs. The gene calls are TRBV27 and TRBJ2-7; 10 bases match TRBD2. CDR3 residues: CASSRTSGPYEQYF. DNA of the CDR3: TGTGCCAGCAGTCGGACTAGCGGTCCCTACGAGCAGTACTTC.